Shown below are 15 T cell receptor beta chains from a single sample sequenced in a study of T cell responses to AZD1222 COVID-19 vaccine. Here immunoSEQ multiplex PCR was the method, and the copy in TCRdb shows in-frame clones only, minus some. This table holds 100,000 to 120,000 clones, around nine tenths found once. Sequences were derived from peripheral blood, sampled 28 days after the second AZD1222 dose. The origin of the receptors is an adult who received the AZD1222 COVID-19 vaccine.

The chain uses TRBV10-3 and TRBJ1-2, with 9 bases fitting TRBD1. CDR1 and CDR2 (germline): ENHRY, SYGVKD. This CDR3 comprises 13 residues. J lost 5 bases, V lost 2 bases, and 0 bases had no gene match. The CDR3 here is CAISEGTGYGYTF. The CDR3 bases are TGTGCCATCAGTGAGGGGACAGGGTATGGCTACACCTTC.

CDR3 in DNA: TGTGCCAGCAGCCAAACTGTACTAGCTTTGGGTGGCTACACCTTC. Translating it yields CASSQTVLALGGYTF. The V and J genes are TRBV3-1 (or the pseudogene TRBV3-2) and TRBJ1-2; D uncertain. The V gene's germline CDR1 is LGHDT and CDR2 YNNKEL (reference sequence). The germline V and J ends were trimmed by 2 bases and 7 bases, with 17 bases remaining between them. The CDR3 sequence is 15 residues long.

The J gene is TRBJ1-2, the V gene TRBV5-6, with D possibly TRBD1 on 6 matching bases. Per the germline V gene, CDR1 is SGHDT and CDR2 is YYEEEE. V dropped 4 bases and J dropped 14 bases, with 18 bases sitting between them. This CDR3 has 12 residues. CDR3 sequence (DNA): TGTGCCAGCAGCCCCGAGCGGGGGCCATTGACCTTC. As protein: CASSPERGPLTF.

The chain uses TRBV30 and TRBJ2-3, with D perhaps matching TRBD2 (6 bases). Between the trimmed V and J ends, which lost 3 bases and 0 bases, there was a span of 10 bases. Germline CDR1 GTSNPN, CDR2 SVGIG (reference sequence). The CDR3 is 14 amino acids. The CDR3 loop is CAWRGLTSTDTQYF. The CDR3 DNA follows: TGTGCCTGGAGGGGACTCACTAGCACAGATACGCAGTATTTT.

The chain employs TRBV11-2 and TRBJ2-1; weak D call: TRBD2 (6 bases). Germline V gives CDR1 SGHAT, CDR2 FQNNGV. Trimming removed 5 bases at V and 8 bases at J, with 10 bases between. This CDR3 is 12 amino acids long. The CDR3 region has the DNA TGTGCCAGCAGCCTGGGGGAGGATGAGCAGTTCTTC. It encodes CASSLGEDEQFF.

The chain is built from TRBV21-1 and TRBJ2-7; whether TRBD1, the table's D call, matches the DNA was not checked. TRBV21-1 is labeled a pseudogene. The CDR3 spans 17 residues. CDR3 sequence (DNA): TGTGCCAGCAGCAAAAACACTATTCAGACAGGGGGCTACGAGCAGTACTTC. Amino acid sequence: CASSKNTIQTGGYEQYF.

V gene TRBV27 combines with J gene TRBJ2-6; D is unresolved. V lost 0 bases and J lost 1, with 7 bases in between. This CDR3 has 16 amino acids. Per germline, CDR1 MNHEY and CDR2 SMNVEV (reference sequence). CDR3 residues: CASSLSFQSGANVLTF. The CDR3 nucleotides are TGTGCCAGCAGTTTATCTTTCCAGTCTGGGGCCAACGTCCTGACTTTC.

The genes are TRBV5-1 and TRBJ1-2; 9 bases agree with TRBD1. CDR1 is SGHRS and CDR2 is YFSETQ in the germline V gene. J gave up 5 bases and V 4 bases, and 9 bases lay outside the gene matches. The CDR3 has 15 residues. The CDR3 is CASSDGGQGGYGYTF. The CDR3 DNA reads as TGCGCCAGCAGCGATGGGGGACAGGGCGGGTATGGCTACACCTTC.

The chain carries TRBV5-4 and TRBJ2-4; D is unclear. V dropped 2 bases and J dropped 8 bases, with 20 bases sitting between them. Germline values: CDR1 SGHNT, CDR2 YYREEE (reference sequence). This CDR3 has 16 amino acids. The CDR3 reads CASSLSGPTHKDIQYF. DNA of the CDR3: TGTGCCAGCAGCTTAAGTGGGCCTACGCATAAAGACATTCAGTACTTC.

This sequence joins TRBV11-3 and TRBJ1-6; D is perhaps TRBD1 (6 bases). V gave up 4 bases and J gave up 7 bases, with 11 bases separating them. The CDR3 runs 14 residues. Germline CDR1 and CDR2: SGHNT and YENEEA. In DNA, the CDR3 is TGTGCCAGCAGCTGGGACACGAGGAATTCACCCCTCCACTTT. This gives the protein CASSWDTRNSPLHF.

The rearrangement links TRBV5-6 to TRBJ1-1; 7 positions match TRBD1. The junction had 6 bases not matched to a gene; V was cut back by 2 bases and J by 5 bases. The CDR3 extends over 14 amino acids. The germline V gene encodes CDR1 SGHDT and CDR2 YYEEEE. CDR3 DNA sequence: TGTGCCAGCAGCTTTTTAACCAGGGGGACTGAAGCTTTCTTT. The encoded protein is CASSFLTRGTEAFF.

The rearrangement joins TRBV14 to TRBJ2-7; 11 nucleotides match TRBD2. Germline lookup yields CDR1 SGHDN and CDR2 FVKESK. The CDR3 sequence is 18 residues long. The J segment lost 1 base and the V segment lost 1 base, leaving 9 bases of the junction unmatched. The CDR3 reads CASSQGGASGGLSYEQYF. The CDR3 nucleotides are TGTGCCAGCAGCCAAGGAGGGGCTAGCGGGGGGCTATCCTACGAGCAGTACTTC.

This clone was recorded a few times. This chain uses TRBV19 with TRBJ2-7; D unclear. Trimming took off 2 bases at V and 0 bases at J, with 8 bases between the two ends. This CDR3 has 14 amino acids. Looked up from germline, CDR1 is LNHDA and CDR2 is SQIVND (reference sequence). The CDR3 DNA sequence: TGTGCCAGTAGTATATACTCCGCCTCCTACGAGCAGTACTTC. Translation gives CASSIYSASYEQYF.

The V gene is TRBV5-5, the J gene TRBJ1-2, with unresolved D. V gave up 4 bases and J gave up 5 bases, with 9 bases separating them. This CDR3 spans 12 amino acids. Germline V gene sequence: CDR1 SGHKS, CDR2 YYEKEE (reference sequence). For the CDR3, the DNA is TGTGCCAGCAGCACTGAGAGGTATGGCTACACCTTC. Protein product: CASSTERYGYTF.

DNA for the CDR3: TGCAGCGTTGCCGGGACAGAGGACTATGGCTACACCTTC. Amino acid sequence: CSVAGTEDYGYTF. This chain connects TRBV29-1 to TRBJ1-2, with 7 positions matching TRBD1. This CDR3 comprises 13 residues. Germline trimming cut 4 bases from V and 3 bases from J; bases unmatched to any gene: 5. CDR1 SQVTM and CDR2 ANQGSEA come from the germline V gene.